This note documents a single TCR beta chain sequence. Sequencing of TCR beta was undertaken in CD8+ and CD4+ T cells derived from blood. TEMRA cells were FACS-enriched and CD8+ and CD4+ T cells negatively isolated. These data belong to a study of CD8 T cells in Susac syndrome. Reverse transcription of roughly 0.45 to 1 ug RNA used random hexamers. The method of amplification for TCR beta CDR3 was immunoSEQ multiplex PCR, covering 54 Vbeta and 13 Jbeta. One entry per CDR3 protein results from TCRdb running MiXCR on the immunoSEQ multiplex PCR reads. This sample has over 150,000 distinct CDR3 sequences; roughly 94% occur once, and the top ten carry around 0.1%. The sample taken for sequencing was CD4+ T cells from PBMCs. The clonotype comes from a human donor with Susac syndrome.

The CDR3 loop reads CASSQITGRAGELFF. In DNA form, the CDR3 reads TGCGCCAGCAGCCAAATTACAGGGCGGGCCGGGGAGCTGTTTTTT. The chain links TRBV4-1 to TRBJ2-2, with D possibly TRBD1 on 6 matching bases. The CDR3 covers 15 residues. Trimming took off 2 bases at V and 6 bases at J, with 13 bases between the two ends. Germline CDR1 and CDR2: MGHRA and YSYEKL.